Following are 7 T cell receptor beta chains from one sample sequenced in a study of blood T cell repertoires in COVID-19. Profiled with immunoSEQ multiplex PCR; TCRdb holds only in-frame clones, not every one. Of under 350,000 clones listed, more than 90% are singletons. Sequencing used PBMCs or T cells enriched from blood (not recorded which). All receptors derive from a man in his fifties or sixties who had recovered from COVID-19.

This clone was recorded only once. V and J are TRBV9 and TRBJ1-4; tentative D call: TRBD1 (6 bases). There are 16 residues in the CDR3. V was trimmed by 3 bases and J by 3 bases, leaving 15 bases between them. CDR1 and CDR2 from the germline V gene are SGDLS and YYNGEE. The CDR3 spells CASSEKEDSPNEKLFF. The CDR3 DNA sequence: TGTGCCAGCAGCGAAAAAGAGGACAGCCCTAATGAAAAACTGTTTTTT. The variable domain in full, with the rest retrieved from reference TRBV9 and TRBJ1-4, is DSGVTQTPKHLITATGQRVTLRCSPRSGDLSVYWYQQSLDQGLQFLIQYYNGEERAKGNILERFSAQQFPDLHSELNLSSLELGDSALYFCASSEKEDSPNEKLFFGSGTQLSVL.

The V gene is TRBV29-1, the J gene TRBJ2-7; D is ambiguous. V lost 6 bases, J lost 0 bases, and 12 bases lay in between. The CDR3 contains 13 residues. CDR1 and CDR2 (germline): SQVTM, ANQGSEA. The CDR3 bases are TGCAGCGTCATGAGACATAGCTCCTACGAGCAGTACTTC. Translated, it gives CSVMRHSSYEQYF.

V usage is TRBV24-1 and J usage is TRBJ2-1; 16 bases fit TRBD2. The germline V gene encodes CDR1 KGHDR and CDR2 SFDVKD. The CDR3 is made up of 18 amino acids. Trimming took 3 bases from V and 7 from J; bases not matched to a gene: 8. The CDR3 sequence is CATSDRIGTSGRGNEQFF. CDR3 bases: TGTGCCACCAGTGATCGGATAGGGACTAGCGGGAGGGGGAATGAGCAGTTCTTC.

V gene TRBV19 combines with J gene TRBJ1-6; D gene unclear. Trimming took off 4 bases at V and 10 bases at J, with 11 bases between the two ends. The CDR3 contains 13 residues. The germline gives CDR1 LNHDA, CDR2 SQIVND (reference sequence). The CDR3 here is CASSTRSDSPLHF. CDR3 nucleotide sequence: TGTGCCAGTAGTACCAGGTCAGACTCACCCCTCCACTTT.

This sequence joins TRBV6-2 or TRBV6-3 and TRBJ1-1; D remains unclear. Between the trimmed V and J ends, which lost 0 bases and 8 bases, there was a span of 10 bases. From germline, CDR1 is MNHEY and CDR2 SVGEGT. The CDR3 runs to 13 residues. The CDR3 DNA follows: TGTGCCAGCAGTTACTCGGAACAGAACGAAGCTTTCTTT. Amino acid sequence: CASSYSEQNEAFF.

As regards this clone: The sample contains more than one DNA sequence encoding this CDR3. The rearrangement links TRBV4-2 to TRBJ1-4, with 9 bases matching TRBD1. Germline CDR1 LGHNA, CDR2 YNFKEQ. The CDR3 contains 14 residues. V lost 4 bases and J lost 5; bases outside the gene matches: 2. This chain's CDR3 is CASSLGTGNEKLFF. The CDR3 DNA reads TGTGCCAGCAGCCTCGGGACAGGGAATGAAAAACTGTTTTTT.

V is TRBV29-1 and J is TRBJ1-2; a possible D gene is TRBD1 (6 bases). CDR3 length equals 12 residues. The germline CDR1 and CDR2 sequences are SQVTM and ANQGSEA. Between the trimmed V and J ends, which lost 5 bases and 7 bases, there was a span of 14 bases. The CDR3 is CSVQWDTFGYTF. The CDR3, as DNA: TGCAGCGTTCAGTGGGACACCTTTGGCTACACCTTC.